This T cell receptor beta chain was sequenced during a study of shared T cell receptors in the human thymus. Germline V gene lookup returns CDR1 SGHVS and CDR2 FNYEAQ. The CDR3 covers 17 residues. Some clones are missing from TCRdb's copy, which holds only in-frame ones; the method was immunoSEQ multiplex PCR. The profile shows under 850,000 clones, roughly 90% of them singletons. With respect to this clone: A junction end diverges from the germline sequence, so it may reflect a read error.

This same sample was also part of a study on human thymus T cells. That work adds: Obtained as resections during corrective heart surgery, the thymus tissue was then studied.

The chain uses TRBV7-6 and TRBJ2-7; D perhaps matches TRBD2 (6 bases). Material for sequencing was thymocytes. This TCR derives from a boy younger than two with a congenital heart defect. CDR3 coding DNA: TGTGCCAGCAGCCTCCCATGGAGGGACGGTAGATTCTACAAGCAGTACTTC. This codes for CASSLPWRDGRFYKQYF.